This T cell receptor (beta chain) comes out of a study of blood T cell repertoires in COVID-19. In the study overall: Sites in the United States, Italy and Spain provided acute and convalescent COVID-19 samples.

Germline V gene lookup returns CDR1 MNHEY and CDR2 SVGAGI. The length of the CDR3 is 13 residues. V was cut by 5 bases and J by 4 bases, with 11 bases left in between. Some clones are missing from TCRdb's copy, which holds only in-frame ones; the method was immunoSEQ multiplex PCR. Of roughly 150,000 clones in the sample, roughly 88% are singletons; the top ten hold 5.5% to 8%. The source is a man older than 75 with COVID-19, enrolled during active disease. Sequencing input: peripheral blood. This chain connects TRBV6-5 to TRBJ1-1, with D unclear. The CDR3 loop reads CASSRSPGTEAFF. The CDR3 coding sequence is TGTGCCAGCAGTCGGAGCCCTGGCACTGAAGCTTTCTTT.